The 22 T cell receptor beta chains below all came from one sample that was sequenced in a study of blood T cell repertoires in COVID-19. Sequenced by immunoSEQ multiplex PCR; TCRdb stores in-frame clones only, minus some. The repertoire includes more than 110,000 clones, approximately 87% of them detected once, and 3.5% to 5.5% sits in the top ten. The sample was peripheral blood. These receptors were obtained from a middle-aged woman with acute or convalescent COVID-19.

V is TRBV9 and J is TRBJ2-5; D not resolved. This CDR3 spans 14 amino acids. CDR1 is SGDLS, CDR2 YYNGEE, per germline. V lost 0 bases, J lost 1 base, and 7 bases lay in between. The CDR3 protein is CASSVGGLQETQYF. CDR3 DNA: TGTGCCAGCAGCGTAGGAGGCCTCCAAGAGACCCAGTACTTC.

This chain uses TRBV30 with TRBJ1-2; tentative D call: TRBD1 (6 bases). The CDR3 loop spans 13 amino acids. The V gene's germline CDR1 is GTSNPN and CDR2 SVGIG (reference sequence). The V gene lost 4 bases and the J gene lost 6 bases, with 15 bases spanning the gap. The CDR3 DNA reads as TGTGCCTGGATCAGCACCAGGGGACATGGCTACACCTTC. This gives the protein CAWISTRGHGYTF.

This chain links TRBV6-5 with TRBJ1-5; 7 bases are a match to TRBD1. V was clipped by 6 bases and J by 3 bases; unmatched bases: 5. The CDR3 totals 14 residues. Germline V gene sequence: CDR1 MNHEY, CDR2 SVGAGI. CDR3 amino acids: CASRRGQDNQPQHF. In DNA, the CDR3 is TGTGCCAGCAGGCGCGGACAGGACAATCAGCCCCAGCATTTT.

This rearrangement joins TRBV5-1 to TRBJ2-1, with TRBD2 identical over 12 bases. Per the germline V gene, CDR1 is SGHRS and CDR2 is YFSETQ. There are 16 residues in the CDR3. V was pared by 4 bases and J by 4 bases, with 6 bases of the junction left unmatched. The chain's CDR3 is CASSSGLAGTYNEQFF. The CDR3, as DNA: TGCGCCAGCAGCAGCGGACTAGCGGGAACGTACAATGAGCAGTTCTTC.

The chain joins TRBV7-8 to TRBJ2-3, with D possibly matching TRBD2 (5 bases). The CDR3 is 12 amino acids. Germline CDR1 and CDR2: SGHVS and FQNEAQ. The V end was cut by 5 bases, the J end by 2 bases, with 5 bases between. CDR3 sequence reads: CASSGLTDTQYF. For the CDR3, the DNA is TGTGCCAGCAGCGGACTCACAGATACGCAGTATTTT. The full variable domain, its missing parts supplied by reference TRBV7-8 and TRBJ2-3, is GAGVSQSPRYKVAKRGQDVALRCDPISGHVSLFWYQQALGQGPEFLTYFQNEAQLDKSGLPSDRFFAERPEGSVSTLKIQRTQQEDSAVYLCASSGLTDTQYFGPGTRLTVL.

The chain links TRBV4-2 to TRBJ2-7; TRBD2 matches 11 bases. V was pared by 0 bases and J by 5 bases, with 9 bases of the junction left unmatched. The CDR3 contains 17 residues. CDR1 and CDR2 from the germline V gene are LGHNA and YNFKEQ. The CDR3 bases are TGTGCCAGCAGCCAAGAAGGATTTGGACTAGCGGGCCACGAGCAGTACTTC. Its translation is CASSQEGFGLAGHEQYF.

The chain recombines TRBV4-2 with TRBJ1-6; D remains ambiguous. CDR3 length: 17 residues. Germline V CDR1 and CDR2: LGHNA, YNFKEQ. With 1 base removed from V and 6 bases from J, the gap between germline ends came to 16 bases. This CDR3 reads CASSQAPPQIRNSPLHF. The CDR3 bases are TGTGCCAGCAGCCAAGCGCCACCCCAGATCCGTAATTCACCCCTCCACTTT.

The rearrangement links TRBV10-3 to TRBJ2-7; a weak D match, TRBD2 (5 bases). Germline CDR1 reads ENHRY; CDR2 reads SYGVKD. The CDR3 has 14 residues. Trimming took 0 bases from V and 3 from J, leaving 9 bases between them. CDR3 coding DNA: TGTGCCATCAGTGAGTCGTTAGCGAGCTACGAGCAGTACTTC. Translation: CAISESLASYEQYF.

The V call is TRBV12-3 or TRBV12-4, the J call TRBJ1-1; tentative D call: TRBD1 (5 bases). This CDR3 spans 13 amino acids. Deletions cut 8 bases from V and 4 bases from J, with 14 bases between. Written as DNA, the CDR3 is TGTGCCAGCGGGAGGGGCGGAATCACTGAAGCTTTCTTT. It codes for CASGRGGITEAFF.

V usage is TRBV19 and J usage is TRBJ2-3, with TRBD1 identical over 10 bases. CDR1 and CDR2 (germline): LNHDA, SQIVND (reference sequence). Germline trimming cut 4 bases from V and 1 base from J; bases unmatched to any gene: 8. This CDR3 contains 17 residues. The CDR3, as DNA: TGTGCCAGTAGTACTCAGACAGGGGGCGCGGGCACAGATACGCAGTATTTT. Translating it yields CASSTQTGGAGTDTQYF.

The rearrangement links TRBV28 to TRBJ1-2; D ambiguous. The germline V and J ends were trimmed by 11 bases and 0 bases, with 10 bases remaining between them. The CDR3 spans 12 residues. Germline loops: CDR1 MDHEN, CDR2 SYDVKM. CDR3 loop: CALGTANYGYTF. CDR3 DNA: TGTGCCTTAGGTACAGCTAACTATGGCTACACCTTC.

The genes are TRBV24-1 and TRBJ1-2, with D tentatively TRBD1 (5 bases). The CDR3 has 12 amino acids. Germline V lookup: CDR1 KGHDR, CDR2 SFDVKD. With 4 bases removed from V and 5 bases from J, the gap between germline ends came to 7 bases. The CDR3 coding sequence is TGTGCCACCAGTGACTCAGGGTATGGCTACACCTTC. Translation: CATSDSGYGYTF.

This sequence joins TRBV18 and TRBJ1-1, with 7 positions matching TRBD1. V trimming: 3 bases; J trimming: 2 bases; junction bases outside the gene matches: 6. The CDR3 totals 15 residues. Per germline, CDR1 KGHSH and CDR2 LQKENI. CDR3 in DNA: TGTGCCAGCTCACCTCGGACAGGATTTAACACTGAAGCTTTCTTT. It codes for CASSPRTGFNTEAFF.

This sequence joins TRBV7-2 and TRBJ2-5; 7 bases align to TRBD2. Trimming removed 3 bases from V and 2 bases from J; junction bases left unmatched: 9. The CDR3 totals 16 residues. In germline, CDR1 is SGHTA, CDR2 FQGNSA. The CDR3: CASSFGWGEGQETQYF. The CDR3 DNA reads TGTGCCAGCAGCTTTGGTTGGGGGGAGGGTCAAGAGACCCAGTACTTC.

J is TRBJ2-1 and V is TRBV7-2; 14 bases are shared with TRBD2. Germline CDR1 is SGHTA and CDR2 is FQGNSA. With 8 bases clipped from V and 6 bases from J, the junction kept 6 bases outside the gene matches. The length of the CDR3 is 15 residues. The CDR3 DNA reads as TGTGCCAGCGCCGACGGGACTAGCGGGAGCAATGAGCAGTTCTTC. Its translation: CASADGTSGSNEQFF.

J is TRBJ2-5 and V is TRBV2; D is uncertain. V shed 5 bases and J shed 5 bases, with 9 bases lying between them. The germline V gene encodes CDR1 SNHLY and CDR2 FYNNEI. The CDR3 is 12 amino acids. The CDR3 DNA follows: TGTGCCAGCAGTTGGATCGGGGAGACCCAGTACTTC. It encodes CASSWIGETQYF. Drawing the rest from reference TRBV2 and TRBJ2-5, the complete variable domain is EPEVTQTPSHQVTQMGQEVILRCVPISNHLYFYWYRQILGQKVEFLVSFYNNEISEKSEIFDDQFSVERPDGSNFTLKIRSTKLEDSAMYFCASSWIGETQYFGPGTRLLVL.

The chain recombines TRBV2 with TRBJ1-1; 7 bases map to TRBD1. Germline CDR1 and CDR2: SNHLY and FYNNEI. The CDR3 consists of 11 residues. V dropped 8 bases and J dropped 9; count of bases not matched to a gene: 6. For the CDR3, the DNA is TGTGCCAGCTCCGGGACAGCTCAAGCTTTCTTT. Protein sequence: CASSGTAQAFF.

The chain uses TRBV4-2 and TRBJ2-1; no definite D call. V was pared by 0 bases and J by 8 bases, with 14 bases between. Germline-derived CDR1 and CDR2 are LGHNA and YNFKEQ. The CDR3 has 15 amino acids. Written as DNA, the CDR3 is TGTGCCAGCAGCCAAGACCTAACGGGTTTATATGAGCAGTTCTTC. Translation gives CASSQDLTGLYEQFF.

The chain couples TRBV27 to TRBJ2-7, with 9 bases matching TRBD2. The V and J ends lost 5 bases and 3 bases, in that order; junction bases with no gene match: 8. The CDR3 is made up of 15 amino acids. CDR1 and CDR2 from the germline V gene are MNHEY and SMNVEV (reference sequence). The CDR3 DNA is TGTGCCAGCAGTGCTCCGGGACTAGCTATCTACGAGCAGTACTTC. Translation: CASSAPGLAIYEQYF.

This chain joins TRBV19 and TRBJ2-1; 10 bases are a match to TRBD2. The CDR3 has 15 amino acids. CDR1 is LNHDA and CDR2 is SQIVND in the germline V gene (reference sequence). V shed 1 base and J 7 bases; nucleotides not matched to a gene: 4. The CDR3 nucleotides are TGTGCCAGTAGTATAGGAGCGGGAGGGCCAAATGAGCAGTTCTTC. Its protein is CASSIGAGGPNEQFF.

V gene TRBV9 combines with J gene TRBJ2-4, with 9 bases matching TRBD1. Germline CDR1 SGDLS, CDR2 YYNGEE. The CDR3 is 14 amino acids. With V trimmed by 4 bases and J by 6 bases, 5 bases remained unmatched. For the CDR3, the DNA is TGTGCCAGCAGCCCCAGGACAGGGGCAAACATTCAGTACTTC. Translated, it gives CASSPRTGANIQYF. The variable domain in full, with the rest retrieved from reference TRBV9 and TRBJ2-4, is DSGVTQTPKHLITATGQRVTLRCSPRSGDLSVYWYQQSLDQGLQFLIQYYNGEERAKGNILERFSAQQFPDLHSELNLSSLELGDSALYFCASSPRTGANIQYFGAGTRLSVL.

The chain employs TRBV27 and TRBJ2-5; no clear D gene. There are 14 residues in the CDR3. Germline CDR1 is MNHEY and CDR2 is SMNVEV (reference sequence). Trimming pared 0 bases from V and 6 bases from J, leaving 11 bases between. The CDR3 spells CASSLSRIEKTQYF. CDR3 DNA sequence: TGTGCCAGCAGTTTATCGAGGATCGAAAAGACCCAGTACTTC.